The 5 T cell receptor beta chains listed next were all sequenced from one sample in a study of CD4+ T cells in melanoma. Only in-frame clones appear in the TCRdb table, and some are missing; sequencing was by immunoSEQ multiplex PCR. The sample has 12,000 to 15,000 clones, about 63% seen once. Sequencing was done on a sample of cells from a culture (not recorded whether cultured in vitro). Receptor source: a human donor with melanoma.

In this sample, this clone turned up once. The chain uses TRBV4-3 and TRBJ1-3; 8 bases map to TRBD1. The CDR3 consists of 16 residues. Germline V lookup: CDR1 LGHNA, CDR2 YSLEER. With V trimmed by 4 bases and J by 6 bases, 11 bases remained unmatched. In nucleotides, the CDR3 is TGCGCCAGCAGCCTCGGGGGACAGGCGGTTTTAAACACCATATATTTT. It encodes CASSLGGQAVLNTIYF.

This clone was seen only a few times. The chain carries TRBV9 and TRBJ1-2; D is perhaps TRBD1 (5 bases). The CDR3 length is 16 residues. V shed 3 bases and J shed 8 bases, with 23 bases lying between them. Germline CDR1 is SGDLS and CDR2 is YYNGEE. CDR3 loop: CASSEAGYGGVGGYTF. The CDR3, as DNA: TGTGCCAGCAGCGAGGCAGGGTATGGAGGAGTGGGCGGCTACACCTTC. Using reference TRBV9 and TRBJ1-2 for the parts outside the CDR3, the full variable domain is DSGVTQTPKHLITATGQRVTLRCSPRSGDLSVYWYQQSLDQGLQFLIQYYNGEERAKGNILERFSAQQFPDLHSELNLSSLELGDSALYFCASSEAGYGGVGGYTFGSGTRLTVV.

The V call is TRBV5-4, the J call TRBJ2-6; TRBD1 agrees at 11 bases. The CDR3 loop spans 18 amino acids. V lost 4 bases and J lost 0; bases outside the gene matches: 6. CDR1 and CDR2 (germline): SGHNT, YYREEE (reference sequence). The CDR3 spells CASSEDRGLSSGANVLTF. The CDR3 nucleotides are TGTGCCAGCAGCGAGGACAGGGGGCTGAGCTCTGGGGCCAACGTCCTGACTTTC.

This rearrangement joins TRBV5-4 to TRBJ1-1; TRBD1 matches 7 bases. The ends lost 0 bases at V and 7 bases at J; junction bases unmatched: 9. The V gene's germline CDR1 is SGHNT and CDR2 YYREEE (reference sequence). The length of the CDR3 is 15 residues. This CDR3 is CASSLAGGSRLEAFF. The CDR3 DNA is TGTGCCAGCAGCTTGGCAGGGGGTTCCCGTCTTGAAGCTTTCTTT.

The gene calls are TRBV7-8 and TRBJ1-2; D perhaps matches TRBD1 (6 bases). CDR3 size: 13 residues. Trimming took off 5 bases at V and 8 bases at J, with 15 bases between the two ends. Germline V gene data show CDR1 as SGHVS and CDR2 as FQNEAQ. CDR3 DNA: TGTGCCAGCAGCCCCGCGCACAGGGACGGCTACACCTTC. It is translated as CASSPAHRDGYTF.